The 5 T cell receptor beta chains below were found in one sample sequenced in a study of blood T cell repertoires in COVID-19. Profiled with immunoSEQ multiplex PCR; TCRdb holds only in-frame clones, not every one. This table holds tens of thousands of clones, 80% to 90% found once. The specimen was peripheral blood. Receptor source: a man between 65 and 80 years old with active COVID-19.

This clone has just one count. This chain links TRBV2 with TRBJ2-1; 7 bases match TRBD1. The germline V gene encodes CDR1 SNHLY and CDR2 FYNNEI. The CDR3 has 13 amino acids. Trimming cost V 4 bases and J 7 bases; bases outside gene matches: 4. The CDR3 DNA is TGTGCCAGCAGTGGACAGGGCTTTAATGAGCAGTTCTTC. Its protein is CASSGQGFNEQFF. Supplemented by reference TRBV2 and TRBJ2-1, the full variable domain reads EPEVTQTPSHQVTQMGQEVILRCVPISNHLYFYWYRQILGQKVEFLVSFYNNEISEKSEIFDDQFSVERPDGSNFTLKIRSTKLEDSAMYFCASSGQGFNEQFFGPGTRLTVL.

This clone was counted a single time. The J gene is TRBJ2-3, the V gene TRBV3-1 (or the pseudogene TRBV3-2), with 9 bases that match TRBD1. The V gene's germline CDR1 is LGHDT and CDR2 YNNKEL (reference sequence). J lost 2 bases, V lost 4 bases, and 4 bases had no gene match. This CDR3 is 15 amino acids long. For the CDR3, the DNA is TGTGCCAGCAGCCCCCGGACAGGGGACACAGATACGCAGTATTTT. The encoded protein is CASSPRTGDTDTQYF.

This clone was found a few times. The chain employs TRBV28 and TRBJ2-1; perhaps TRBD1 as D (5 bases). Germline V gene lookup returns CDR1 MDHEN and CDR2 SYDVKM. This CDR3 contains 17 residues. Trimming cost V 7 bases and J 0 bases, with 19 bases left between them. The CDR3 DNA follows: TGTGCCAGCACCACACAAAAAGGGGCGAGCTCCTACAATGAGCAGTTCTTC. Amino acids: CASTTQKGASSYNEQFF.

The J gene is TRBJ2-6, the V gene TRBV6-5; D not resolved. There are 14 residues in the CDR3. V was cut by 10 bases and J by 1 base, with 11 bases left in between. Germline V gene sequence: CDR1 MNHEY, CDR2 SVGAGI. The CDR3 loop reads CATTPRSGANVLTF. The CDR3 DNA reads TGTGCCACCACCCCCCGGTCTGGGGCCAACGTCCTGACTTTC.

The gene calls are TRBV7-9 and TRBJ2-1; 12 bases are shared with TRBD2. The CDR3 has 19 residues. Trimming cost V 1 base and J 0 bases; bases outside gene matches: 7. Germline-derived CDR1 and CDR2 are SEHNR and FQNEAQ (reference sequence). The CDR3, as DNA: TGTGCCAGCAGCTTAGTAGGGACTAGCGGGCCGAGCTCCTACAATGAGCAGTTCTTC. The encoded protein is CASSLVGTSGPSSYNEQFF.